These T cell receptor beta chains were read from a single sample in a study of cytomegalovirus exposure and HLA in healthy donors. Using immunoSEQ multiplex PCR, the repertoire was profiled, and TCRdb retains in-frame clones only, with some absent. The sample carries nearly 200,000 clones, approximately 80% recorded once. The sample consisted of PBMCs. The receptors come from a woman aged 25 to 39 in good health and CMV-seropositive. CDR3s include the opening cysteine and the closing phenylalanine or tryptophan. D genes are given only for firm matches. Only part of the rows carry a size: once, few, many, or a class if the clone is expanded.

V gene: TRBV5-1
D gene: -
clone size: -
J gene: TRBJ1-5
CDR3 DNA: TGCGCCAGCAGCTTGGCGGGGGGGAATCAGCCCCAGCATTTT
CDR3 protein: CASSLAGGNQPQHF

V gene: TRBV29-1
D gene: -
clone size: -
J gene: TRBJ1-2
CDR3 DNA: TGCAGCGTTGCCGGGGACACGACTCAATATGGCTACACCTTC
CDR3 protein: CSVAGDTTQYGYTF

V gene: TRBV13
D gene: TRBD2
clone size: -
J gene: TRBJ2-4
CDR3 DNA: TGTGCCAGCAGCGCGACTAGCGGGAGCAAAAACATTCAGTACTTC
CDR3 protein: CASSATSGSKNIQYF

V gene: TRBV6-5
D gene: -
clone size: -
J gene: TRBJ2-7
CDR3 DNA: TGTGCCAGCAGTAGAGATAGGGGCTACGAGCAGTACTTC
CDR3 protein: CASSRDRGYEQYF

V gene: TRBV10-2
D gene: TRBD2
clone size: -
J gene: TRBJ2-7
CDR3 DNA: TGCGCCAGCAGTGAGAGGACTAGCGGGCCCTACGAGCAGTACTTC
CDR3 protein: CASSERTSGPYEQYF

V gene: TRBV6-1
D gene: -
clone size: -
J gene: TRBJ1-5
CDR3 DNA: TGTGCCAGCAGTTCCAGGGATAGCAATCAGCCCCAGCATTTT
CDR3 protein: CASSSRDSNQPQHF

V gene: TRBV2
D gene: -
clone size: -
J gene: TRBJ2-1
CDR3 DNA: TGTGCCAGCAGTGAGTCGGGGTTCGGCGGCTACAATGAGCAGTTCTTC
CDR3 protein: CASSESGFGGYNEQFF

V gene: TRBV2
D gene: TRBD1
clone size: -
J gene: TRBJ2-7
CDR3 DNA: TGTGCCAGCACTAAGGACAGGGCCTGGAGCTCATACTTC
CDR3 protein: CASTKDRAWSSYF

V gene: TRBV6-5
D gene: -
clone size: -
J gene: TRBJ2-7
CDR3 DNA: TGTGCCAGCAGTTACTTAGACGAGCAGTACTTC
CDR3 protein: CASSYLDEQYF

V gene: TRBV2
D gene: TRBD2
clone size: once
J gene: TRBJ2-7
CDR3 DNA: TGTGCCAGCGAAGGGACTAGCGGGAGGTACGAGCAGTACTTC
CDR3 protein: CASEGTSGRYEQYF

V gene: TRBV6-5
D gene: -
clone size: -
J gene: TRBJ2-1
CDR3 DNA: TGTGCCAGCAGTTACAACTCGGCGGGAAGATACAATGAGCAGTTCTTC
CDR3 protein: CASSYNSAGRYNEQFF

V gene: TRBV9
D gene: -
clone size: once
J gene: TRBJ1-3
CDR3 DNA: TGTGCCAGCAGCGTTTACAGGGACGGAAACACCATATATTTT
CDR3 protein: CASSVYRDGNTIYF

V gene: TRBV5-6
D gene: -
clone size: -
J gene: TRBJ1-4
CDR3 DNA: TGTGCCAGCAGCTCAACAGGGTGGTCTAATGAAAAACTGTTTTTT
CDR3 protein: CASSSTGWSNEKLFF

V gene: TRBV9
D gene: -
clone size: -
J gene: TRBJ1-1
CDR3 DNA: TGTGCCAGCAGCGTGGCGGTAGGCACTGAAGCTTTCTTT
CDR3 protein: CASSVAVGTEAFF

V gene: TRBV5-8
D gene: TRBD1
clone size: -
J gene: TRBJ1-2
CDR3 DNA: TGTGCCAGCAGCCATGGACAGGGGCATGGCTACACCTTC
CDR3 protein: CASSHGQGHGYTF

V gene: TRBV6-5
D gene: -
clone size: -
J gene: TRBJ1-1
CDR3 DNA: TGTGCCAGCAGACGGACGGGACTAAGGAACACTGAAGCTTTCTTT
CDR3 protein: CASRRTGLRNTEAFF

V gene: TRBV9
D gene: TRBD2
clone size: -
J gene: TRBJ2-1
CDR3 DNA: TGTGCCAGCAGCGCGACTAGCGGGATTATCGATGAGCAGTTCTTC
CDR3 protein: CASSATSGIIDEQFF

V gene: TRBV20-1
D gene: -
clone size: -
J gene: TRBJ2-1
CDR3 DNA: TGCAGTGCTAGAGATCGCAGTCAACCGTTCTTC
CDR3 protein: CSARDRSQPFF

V gene: TRBV9
D gene: -
clone size: -
J gene: TRBJ1-1
CDR3 DNA: TGTGCCAGCAGCGTAGAGCCGGGGAACACTGAAGCTTTCTTT
CDR3 protein: CASSVEPGNTEAFF

V gene: TRBV5-1
D gene: TRBD1
clone size: -
J gene: TRBJ1-5
CDR3 DNA: TGCGCCAGCAGCCCGGACAGGGGCAATCAGCCCCAGCATTTT
CDR3 protein: CASSPDRGNQPQHF

V gene: TRBV9
D gene: -
clone size: -
J gene: TRBJ2-2
CDR3 DNA: TGTGCCAGCAGCGCCAATACAAACACCGGGGAGCTGTTTTTT
CDR3 protein: CASSANTNTGELFF

V gene: TRBV2
D gene: -
clone size: once
J gene: TRBJ1-2
CDR3 DNA: TGTGCCAGCAGCGCTATAGGGGCCTATGGCTACACCTTC
CDR3 protein: CASSAIGAYGYTF

V gene: TRBV4-1
D gene: -
clone size: -
J gene: TRBJ1-2
CDR3 DNA: TGCGCCAGCAGCCAGAGACAGGAACCGAACTATGGCTACACCTTC
CDR3 protein: CASSQRQEPNYGYTF

V gene: TRBV30
D gene: -
clone size: -
J gene: TRBJ1-1
CDR3 DNA: TGTGCCTGGAGTAAAGGTTGGGCCACCCTTACGCGCACTGAAGCTTTCTTT
CDR3 protein: CAWSKGWATLTRTEAFF

V gene: TRBV19
D gene: TRBD1
clone size: -
J gene: TRBJ2-6
CDR3 DNA: TGTGCCAGTAGTACCGGCTCAGGGGGCTCTGGGGCCAACGTCCTGACTTTC
CDR3 protein: CASSTGSGGSGANVLTF

V gene: TRBV5-1
D gene: TRBD1
clone size: -
J gene: TRBJ2-7
CDR3 DNA: TGCGCCAGCAGCTTGGTTGGACAGGGGGCAGACGAGCAGTACTTC
CDR3 protein: CASSLVGQGADEQYF

V gene: TRBV5-6
D gene: TRBD1
clone size: once
J gene: TRBJ2-7
CDR3 DNA: TGTGCCAGCAGAGTCCGGGACAGGGTTCCCGAGCAGTACTTC
CDR3 protein: CASRVRDRVPEQYF

V gene: TRBV4-2
D gene: TRBD2
clone size: -
J gene: TRBJ2-1
CDR3 DNA: TGTGCCAGCAGCCAAGTCAGGACTAGCGGGAGTATGGGGTCCTACAATGAGCAGTTCTTC
CDR3 protein: CASSQVRTSGSMGSYNEQFF

V gene: TRBV9
D gene: -
clone size: -
J gene: TRBJ1-2
CDR3 DNA: TGTGCCAGCAGCGGCGGACAGTCTCTACATGGCTACACCTTC
CDR3 protein: CASSGGQSLHGYTF

V gene: TRBV11-2
D gene: TRBD2
clone size: once
J gene: TRBJ2-1
CDR3 DNA: TGTGCCAGCAGCTCCCAACTAGCGGGATGGGGTGAGCAGTTCTTC
CDR3 protein: CASSSQLAGWGEQFF

V gene: TRBV7-9
D gene: -
clone size: -
J gene: TRBJ2-3
CDR3 DNA: TGTGCCAGCAGCCACGGACAGAGCACAGATACGCAGTATTTT
CDR3 protein: CASSHGQSTDTQYF

V gene: TRBV30
D gene: -
clone size: -
J gene: TRBJ1-2
CDR3 DNA: TGTGCCTGGAGCATTACAGGGCCTTCGTTAGGCTACACCTTC
CDR3 protein: CAWSITGPSLGYTF

V gene: TRBV7-6
D gene: -
clone size: -
J gene: TRBJ2-7
CDR3 DNA: TGTGCCAGCAGCTTAGGTGTAGAAAGGCAGTACTTC
CDR3 protein: CASSLGVERQYF

V gene: TRBV29-1
D gene: -
clone size: few
J gene: TRBJ1-2
CDR3 DNA: TGCAGCGTTCAACCGAGCTCAGGCGGCTACACCTTC
CDR3 protein: CSVQPSSGGYTF

V gene: TRBV7-9
D gene: TRBD1
clone size: few
J gene: TRBJ1-5
CDR3 DNA: TGTGCCAGCAGCTTTGAGACAGGGAGTCAGCCCCAGCATTTT
CDR3 protein: CASSFETGSQPQHF

V gene: TRBV5-1
D gene: TRBD2
clone size: -
J gene: TRBJ2-3
CDR3 DNA: TGCGCCAGCAGCTCGCTAAGAGGACCGACTAGCGGGAAGGAGCATACGCAGTATTTT
CDR3 protein: CASSSLRGPTSGKEHTQYF

V gene: TRBV6-5
D gene: TRBD1
clone size: few
J gene: TRBJ1-2
CDR3 DNA: TGTGCCAGCAGTTTAGTGGGGACAGGGGGCACCCCCACCTTC
CDR3 protein: CASSLVGTGGTPTF

V gene: TRBV27
D gene: TRBD2
clone size: -
J gene: TRBJ2-7
CDR3 DNA: TGTGCCAGCAGTTCAGGACGAAGCGGGAGGGCCGATGAGCAGTACTTC
CDR3 protein: CASSSGRSGRADEQYF

V gene: TRBV6-5
D gene: -
clone size: -
J gene: TRBJ1-1
CDR3 DNA: TGTGCCAGCAGCCGCGCGGGGGTAGGCACTGAAGCTTTCTTT
CDR3 protein: CASSRAGVGTEAFF

V gene: TRBV23-1
D gene: -
clone size: -
J gene: TRBJ1-5
CDR3 DNA: TGCGCCAGCAGTCGGCGGTCGCGGCCCCAGCATTTT
CDR3 protein: CASSRRSRPQHF

V gene: TRBV5-4
D gene: -
clone size: few
J gene: TRBJ2-7
CDR3 DNA: TGTGCCAGCAGGGTCCAGGGCTACGAGCAGTACTTC
CDR3 protein: CASRVQGYEQYF

V gene: TRBV5-1
D gene: TRBD2
clone size: -
J gene: TRBJ2-7
CDR3 DNA: TGCGCCAGCAGCTGGACGGGGGGGGCGAACGAGCAGTACTTC
CDR3 protein: CASSWTGGANEQYF

V gene: TRBV10-2
D gene: -
clone size: few
J gene: TRBJ1-5
CDR3 DNA: TGCGCCAGCAGTGAGTCGGGACATCGCAATCAGCCCCAGCATTTT
CDR3 protein: CASSESGHRNQPQHF

V gene: TRBV27
D gene: TRBD1
clone size: few
J gene: TRBJ1-2
CDR3 DNA: TGTGCCAGCAGCAGTGGACAGGGCGGCGGCTACACCTTC
CDR3 protein: CASSSGQGGGYTF

V gene: TRBV27
D gene: TRBD1
clone size: -
J gene: TRBJ2-7
CDR3 DNA: TGTGCCAGCATGGGACAGGGGACTTACGAGCAGTACTTC
CDR3 protein: CASMGQGTYEQYF

V gene: TRBV6-5
D gene: -
clone size: -
J gene: TRBJ1-2
CDR3 DNA: TGTGCCAGCAGTCCCAACGGACAGCCTAACTATGGCTACACCTTC
CDR3 protein: CASSPNGQPNYGYTF

V gene: TRBV4-1
D gene: TRBD2
clone size: -
J gene: TRBJ2-1
CDR3 DNA: TGCGCCAGCAGCCAAGAAGCGACTAGCGGGAGTGGGAGTGAGCAGTTCTTC
CDR3 protein: CASSQEATSGSGSEQFF

V gene: TRBV6-6
D gene: TRBD1
clone size: -
J gene: TRBJ1-1
CDR3 DNA: TGTGCCAGCGTGGTGGACAGGACTAACACTGAAGCTTTCTTT
CDR3 protein: CASVVDRTNTEAFF

V gene: TRBV9
D gene: TRBD2
clone size: -
J gene: TRBJ2-1
CDR3 DNA: TGTGCCAGCAGCGTAGGGGCTAGCGGGAGTTTGGATGAGCAGTTCTTC
CDR3 protein: CASSVGASGSLDEQFF

V gene: TRBV21-1
D gene: -
clone size: -
J gene: TRBJ1-2
CDR3 DNA: TGTGCCCGCCCTGTCCCTGAGGGGGCAGGGGCCGCGGCTGGCTACACCTTC
CDR3 protein: CARPVPEGAGAAAGYTF

V gene: TRBV29-1
D gene: -
clone size: -
J gene: TRBJ1-1
CDR3 DNA: TGCAGCGTCATCCGGGTCGACACTGAAGCTTTCTTT
CDR3 protein: CSVIRVDTEAFF

V gene: TRBV11-2
D gene: TRBD1
clone size: -
J gene: TRBJ1-2
CDR3 DNA: TGTGCCAGCCAAACGAGGGACAGAGACTATGGCTACACCTTC
CDR3 protein: CASQTRDRDYGYTF

V gene: TRBV7-9
D gene: -
clone size: -
J gene: TRBJ1-3
CDR3 DNA: TGTGCCAGCAGCAGTAGTACTGGAAACACCATATATTTT
CDR3 protein: CASSSSTGNTIYF